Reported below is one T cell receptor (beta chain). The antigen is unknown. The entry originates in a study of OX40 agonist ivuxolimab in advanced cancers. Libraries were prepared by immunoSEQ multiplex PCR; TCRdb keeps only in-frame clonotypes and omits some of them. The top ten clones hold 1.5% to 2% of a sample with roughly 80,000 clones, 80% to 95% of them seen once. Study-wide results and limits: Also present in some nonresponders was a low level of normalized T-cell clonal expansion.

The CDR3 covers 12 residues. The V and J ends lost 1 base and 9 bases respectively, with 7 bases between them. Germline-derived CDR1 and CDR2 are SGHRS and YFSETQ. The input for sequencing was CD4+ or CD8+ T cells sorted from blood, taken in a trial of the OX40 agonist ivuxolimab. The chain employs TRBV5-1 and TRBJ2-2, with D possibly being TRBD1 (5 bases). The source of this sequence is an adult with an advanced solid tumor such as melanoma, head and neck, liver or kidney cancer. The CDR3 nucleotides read TGCGCCAGCAGCTTGCAGGGCAGGGAGCTGTTTTTT. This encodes CASSLQGRELFF.